The 18 T cell receptor beta chains below come from one sample, sequenced in a study of shared clonotypes between healthy human individuals (dated by TCRdb to the early 2020s). Preparation of the library involved the immunoSEQ multiplex PCR assay. Entries here come from immuneACCESS through TCRdb and include only in-frame sequences with V and J called. Some clones fail to appear in such tables; in the studies checked, an unresolved V gene covers under half of the shortfall, and the cause of the remainder is unknown. For this sample there are over a million clones; approximately 68% appear just once. Jointly, the top ten make up roughly 1.5% of the sample. Sequenced material: memory CD4+ T cells sorted from blood. The cell subset or site label, as the study defines it: CD45RA-negative fraction. The receptors were gathered from a man aged 18 to 29 in good health.

V and J are TRBV30 and TRBJ1-5; 11 positions agree with TRBD1. The CDR3 spans 15 residues. Germline values: CDR1 GTSNPN, CDR2 SVGIG (reference sequence). Trimming removed 1 base from V and 6 bases from J; junction bases left unmatched: 5. The CDR3 loop is CAWSGGQGASQPQHF. CDR3 DNA sequence: TGTGCCTGGAGTGGAGGACAGGGGGCTTCTCAGCCCCAGCATTTT.

The genes are TRBV4-2 and TRBJ2-7, with TRBD1 matching 12 bases. The CDR3 has 18 amino acids. V lost 4 bases, J lost 1 base, and 11 bases stayed unmatched. Per germline, CDR1 LGHNA and CDR2 YNFKEQ. CDR3 nucleotides: TGTGCCAGCAGCCCAGGGACAGGGGGCTTCCTACCTTCCTACGAGCAGTACTTC. It yields the protein CASSPGTGGFLPSYEQYF.

This rearrangement joins TRBV5-1 to TRBJ2-1; D remains ambiguous. V lost 0 bases, J lost 15 bases, and 16 bases lay in between. Germline V gene lookup returns CDR1 SGHRS and CDR2 YFSETQ. The CDR3 runs 13 residues. The CDR3 coding sequence is TGCGCCAGCAGCTTGGAGGGTACACCCCAGTGGTTCTTC. Translation gives CASSLEGTPQWFF.

This chain uses TRBV9 with TRBJ2-3; no reliable D call. CDR3 size: 13 residues. Trimming removed 3 bases from V and 8 bases from J, with 13 bases in between. From germline, CDR1 is SGDLS and CDR2 YYNGEE. The CDR3 nucleotides are TGTGCCAGCAGCGGGACGATATTAGGTACGCAGTATTTT. Its translation is CASSGTILGTQYF.

This clone was observed a few times. The chain uses TRBV5-1 and TRBJ1-1, with TRBD1 as a possible D gene (5 bases). The germline V gene has CDR1 SGHRS and CDR2 YFSETQ. This CDR3 region has 14 residues. V lost 0 bases to trimming and J lost 1 base, with 7 bases between them. The CDR3 DNA sequence: TGCGCCAGCAGCTTGGCACAGGCGAACACTGAAGCTTTCTTT. Translation gives CASSLAQANTEAFF.

On this clone itself: Other DNA sequences within the sample encode an identical CDR3. The chain joins TRBV29-1 to TRBJ1-5; D call uncertain. Germline CDR1 is SQVTM and CDR2 is ANQGSEA. V was clipped by 4 bases and J by 0 bases, with 4 bases between them. This CDR3 comprises 12 residues. CDR3 DNA: TGCAGCGTTGGAGGTAGCAATCAGCCCCAGCATTTT. Translating gives CSVGGSNQPQHF.

V usage is TRBV7-9 and J usage is TRBJ2-2, with TRBD1 as a possible D gene (5 bases). Germline CDR1 SEHNR, CDR2 FQNEAQ (reference sequence). Trimming pared 0 bases from V and 4 bases from J, leaving 9 bases between. This CDR3 is 15 amino acids long. The CDR3 here is CASSLARVGTGELFF. CDR3 in DNA: TGTGCCAGCAGCTTAGCCAGGGTGGGCACCGGGGAGCTGTTTTTT.

The chain links TRBV29-1 to TRBJ1-1; D remains unclear. V was cut by 4 bases and J by 3 bases, with 9 bases left in between. CDR3 length: 12 residues. The germline gives CDR1 SQVTM, CDR2 ANQGSEA. CDR3 region: CSVGERYTEAFF. The CDR3 nucleotides read TGCAGCGTTGGCGAGAGGTACACTGAAGCTTTCTTT.

DNA of the CDR3: TGTGCCATCAGCGTATACTCCTACAATGAGCAGTTCTTC. This sequence encodes CAISVYSYNEQFF. The rearrangement joins TRBV10-3 to TRBJ2-1; D gene uncertain. The germline V and J ends were trimmed by 6 bases and 0 bases, with 6 bases remaining between them. The germline CDR1 and CDR2 sequences are ENHRY and SYGVKD. The CDR3 sequence is 13 residues long.

This clone appeared a few times. V usage is TRBV29-1 and J usage is TRBJ1-1, with D possibly TRBD1 on 6 matching bases. CDR1 is SQVTM and CDR2 is ANQGSEA in the germline V gene. Between the trimmed V and J ends, which lost 6 bases and 6 bases, there was a span of 20 bases. This CDR3 spans 14 amino acids. The CDR3 loop is CSVARDWTDPEAFF. The CDR3 DNA follows: TGCAGCGTGGCCCGAGATTGGACAGACCCTGAAGCTTTCTTT. Complete variable domain (other parts from reference TRBV29-1 and TRBJ1-1): SAVISQKPSRDICQRGTSLTIQCQVDSQVTMMFWYRQQPGQSLTLIATANQGSEATYESGFVIDKFPISRPNLTFSTLTVSNMSPEDSSIYLCSVARDWTDPEAFFGQGTRLTVV.

The rearrangement links TRBV2 to TRBJ1-4, with D unclear. The CDR3 contains 14 residues. V was clipped by 0 bases and J by 11 bases, with 13 bases between them. The germline V gene has CDR1 SNHLY and CDR2 FYNNEI. This chain's CDR3 is CASSEAFRERKLFF. Written as DNA, the CDR3 is TGTGCCAGCAGTGAAGCCTTCCGGGAGAGGAAACTGTTTTTT. The whole variable domain, filled in from reference TRBV2 and TRBJ1-4, reads EPEVTQTPSHQVTQMGQEVILRCVPISNHLYFYWYRQILGQKVEFLVSFYNNEISEKSEIFDDQFSVERPDGSNFTLKIRSTKLEDSAMYFCASSEAFRERKLFFGSGTQLSVL.

This clone has only one observation. The rearrangement joins TRBV2 to TRBJ2-3; D is possibly TRBD1 (5 bases). Per germline, CDR1 SNHLY and CDR2 FYNNEI. V was clipped by 8 bases and J by 3 bases, with 15 bases between them. There are 14 residues in the CDR3. This chain's CDR3 is CASAGAVTTDTQYF. In DNA, the CDR3 is TGTGCCAGCGCTGGGGCGGTGACAACAGATACGCAGTATTTT.

This clone appeared a few times. Distinct nucleotide sequences in the sample also encode this CDR3. The chain combines TRBV28 with TRBJ2-1, with TRBD1 identical over 11 bases. Germline CDR1 is MDHEN and CDR2 is SYDVKM. The CDR3 loop spans 15 amino acids. The V and J ends lost 4 bases and 4 bases, in that order; junction bases with no gene match: 3. The chain's CDR3 is CASSWGQGGYNEQFF. The DNA of the CDR3 is TGTGCCAGCAGTTGGGGACAGGGGGGTTACAATGAGCAGTTCTTC. Using reference TRBV28 and TRBJ2-1 for the parts outside the CDR3, the full variable domain is DVKVTQSSRYLVKRTGEKVFLECVQDMDHENMFWYRQDPGLGLRLIYFSYDVKMKEKGDIPEGYSVSREKKERFSLILESASTNQTSMYLCASSWGQGGYNEQFFGPGTRLTVL.

This clone was counted a single time. V gene TRBV5-4 combines with J gene TRBJ1-1, with 12 bases that match TRBD1. V gave up 3 bases and J gave up 4 bases; unmatched junction bases: 7. CDR3 length: 16 amino acids. Germline values: CDR1 SGHNT, CDR2 YYREEE (reference sequence). The DNA of the CDR3 is TGTGCCAGCAGCTCGGGGACAGGGGGCGGCGGCACTGAAGCTTTCTTT. It specifies CASSSGTGGGGTEAFF. Variable domain in full (rest from reference TRBV5-4 and TRBJ1-1): ETGVTQSPTHLIKTRGQQVTLRCSSQSGHNTVSWYQQALGQGPQFIFQYYREEENGRGNFPPRFSGLQFPNYSSELNVNALELDDSALYLCASSSGTGGGGTEAFFGQGTRLTVV.

Points on this clone: The conserved closing phenylalanine or tryptophan is absent in this CDR3, likely reflecting a read error. Because the CDR3's place on the DNA is in doubt, the DNA is left out and the CDR3 is given as listed by TCRdb. This chain links TRBV5-4 with TRBJ2-3; TRBD1 is the table's D call and was not checked against the DNA. Per germline, CDR1 SGHNT and CDR2 YYREEE (reference sequence). The CDR3 length is 12 residues, termini included. CDR3 loop: CASSLGDRQPTI.

This clone has a handful of counts. The V and J genes are TRBV4-1 and TRBJ2-7; 7 bases match TRBD1. With V trimmed by 3 bases and J by 6 bases, 5 bases remained unmatched. The V gene's germline CDR1 is MGHRA and CDR2 YSYEKL. The CDR3 has 13 residues. The CDR3 is CASSHRQGLEQYF. For the CDR3, the DNA is TGCGCCAGCAGCCACCGACAGGGCCTCGAGCAGTACTTC.

For this clone: Other DNA sequences from this sample encode an identical CDR3 as well. The chain is built from TRBV6-1 and TRBJ1-5; D gene unclear. The CDR3 sequence is 13 residues long. V was pared by 6 bases and J by 0 bases, with 6 bases between. The germline CDR1 and CDR2 sequences are MNHNS and SASEGT. The CDR3 region is CASREYSNQPQHF. In DNA form, the CDR3 reads TGTGCCAGCAGGGAGTATAGCAATCAGCCCCAGCATTTT.

This clone was found once. V usage is TRBV5-1 and J usage is TRBJ2-3; 7 nucleotides match TRBD2. V was clipped by 7 bases and J by 2 bases; unmatched bases: 10. The CDR3 totals 15 residues. Germline V gives CDR1 SGHRS, CDR2 YFSETQ. CDR3 in amino acids: CASAHGSGVTDTQYF. The CDR3 bases are TGCGCCAGCGCCCACGGCAGCGGGGTCACAGATACGCAGTATTTT.